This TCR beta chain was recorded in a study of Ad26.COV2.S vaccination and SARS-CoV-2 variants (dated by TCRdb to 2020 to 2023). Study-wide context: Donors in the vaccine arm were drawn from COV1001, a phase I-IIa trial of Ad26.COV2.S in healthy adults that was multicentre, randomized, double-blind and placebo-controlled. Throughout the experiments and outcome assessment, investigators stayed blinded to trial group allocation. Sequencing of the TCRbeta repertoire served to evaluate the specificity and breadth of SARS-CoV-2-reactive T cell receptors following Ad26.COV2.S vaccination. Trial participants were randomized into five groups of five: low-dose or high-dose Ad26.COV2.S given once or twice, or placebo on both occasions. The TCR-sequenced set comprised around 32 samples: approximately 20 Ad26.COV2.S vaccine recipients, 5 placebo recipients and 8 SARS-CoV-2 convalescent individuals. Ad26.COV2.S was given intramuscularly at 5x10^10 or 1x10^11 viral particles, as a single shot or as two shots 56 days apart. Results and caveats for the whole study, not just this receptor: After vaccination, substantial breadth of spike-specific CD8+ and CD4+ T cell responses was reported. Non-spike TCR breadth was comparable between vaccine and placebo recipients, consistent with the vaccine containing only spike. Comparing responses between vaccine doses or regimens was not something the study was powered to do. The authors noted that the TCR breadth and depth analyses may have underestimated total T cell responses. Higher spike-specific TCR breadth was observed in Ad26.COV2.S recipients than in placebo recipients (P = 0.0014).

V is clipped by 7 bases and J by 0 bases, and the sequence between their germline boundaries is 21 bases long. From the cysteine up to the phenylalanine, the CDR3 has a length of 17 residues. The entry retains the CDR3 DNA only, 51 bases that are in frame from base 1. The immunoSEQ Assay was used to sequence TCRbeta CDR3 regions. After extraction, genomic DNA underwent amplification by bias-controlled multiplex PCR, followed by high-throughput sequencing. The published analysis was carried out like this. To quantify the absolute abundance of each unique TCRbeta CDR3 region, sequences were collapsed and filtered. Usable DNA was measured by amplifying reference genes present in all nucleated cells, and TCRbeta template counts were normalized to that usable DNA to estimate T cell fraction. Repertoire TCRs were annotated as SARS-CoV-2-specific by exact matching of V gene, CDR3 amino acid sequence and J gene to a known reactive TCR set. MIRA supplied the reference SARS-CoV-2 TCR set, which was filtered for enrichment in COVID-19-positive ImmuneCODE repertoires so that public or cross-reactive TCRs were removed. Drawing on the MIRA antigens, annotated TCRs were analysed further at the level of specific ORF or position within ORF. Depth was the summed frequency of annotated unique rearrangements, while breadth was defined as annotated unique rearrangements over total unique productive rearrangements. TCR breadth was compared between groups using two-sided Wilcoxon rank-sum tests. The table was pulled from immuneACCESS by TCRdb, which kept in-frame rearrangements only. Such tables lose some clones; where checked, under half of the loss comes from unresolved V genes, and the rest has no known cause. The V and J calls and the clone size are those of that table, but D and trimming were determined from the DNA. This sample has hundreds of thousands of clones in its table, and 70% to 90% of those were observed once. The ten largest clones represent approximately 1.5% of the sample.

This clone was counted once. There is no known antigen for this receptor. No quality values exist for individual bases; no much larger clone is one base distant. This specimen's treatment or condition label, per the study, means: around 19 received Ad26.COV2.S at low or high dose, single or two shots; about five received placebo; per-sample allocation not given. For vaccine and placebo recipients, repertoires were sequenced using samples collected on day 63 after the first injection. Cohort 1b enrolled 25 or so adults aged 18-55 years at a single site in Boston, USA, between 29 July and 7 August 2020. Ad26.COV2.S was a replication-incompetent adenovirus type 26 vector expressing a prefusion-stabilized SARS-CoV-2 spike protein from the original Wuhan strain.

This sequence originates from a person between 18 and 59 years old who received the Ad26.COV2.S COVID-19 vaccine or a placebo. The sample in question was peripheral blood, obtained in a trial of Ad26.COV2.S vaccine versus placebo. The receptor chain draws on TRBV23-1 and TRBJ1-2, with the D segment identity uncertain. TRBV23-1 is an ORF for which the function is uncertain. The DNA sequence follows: TGCGCCAGCAATCGCTGGGGAATTCACCGGCCTAACTATGGCTACACCTTC. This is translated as CASNRWGIHRPNYGYTF.